Here is one TCR beta chain with its context. This specimen comes from a study of blood T cell repertoires in COVID-19. Study details: Samples came from the United States, Italy and Spain, spanning acute and convalescent COVID-19. Nucleic acid was either cDNA or gDNA, and it came from T cells, B-cell-depleted T cells, or PBMCs.

The CDR3 has 15 amino acids. In germline, CDR1 is WNHNN, CDR2 SYGVQD (reference sequence). The V and J ends lost 2 bases and 3 bases, in that order; junction bases with no gene match: 2. Original methodology: Amplified reference gene primers provided the basis for estimating nucleated cell counts. Assay: immunoSEQ multiplex PCR; the TCRdb copy retains only in-frame clones and omits some. That table furnishes V, J and clone size, whereas the DNA furnished D and trimming. The sample carries 55,000 to 75,000 clones, around 79% recorded once. This TCR was recovered from a man in his sixties with acute or convalescent COVID-19. Sequencing used peripheral blood. The V and J genes are TRBV10-1 and TRBJ2-3, with TRBD2 matching 10 bases. The CDR3 region has the DNA TGCGCCAGCAGTGAGCTAGCGGGAGAAACAGATACGCAGTATTTT. It codes for CASSELAGETDTQYF.